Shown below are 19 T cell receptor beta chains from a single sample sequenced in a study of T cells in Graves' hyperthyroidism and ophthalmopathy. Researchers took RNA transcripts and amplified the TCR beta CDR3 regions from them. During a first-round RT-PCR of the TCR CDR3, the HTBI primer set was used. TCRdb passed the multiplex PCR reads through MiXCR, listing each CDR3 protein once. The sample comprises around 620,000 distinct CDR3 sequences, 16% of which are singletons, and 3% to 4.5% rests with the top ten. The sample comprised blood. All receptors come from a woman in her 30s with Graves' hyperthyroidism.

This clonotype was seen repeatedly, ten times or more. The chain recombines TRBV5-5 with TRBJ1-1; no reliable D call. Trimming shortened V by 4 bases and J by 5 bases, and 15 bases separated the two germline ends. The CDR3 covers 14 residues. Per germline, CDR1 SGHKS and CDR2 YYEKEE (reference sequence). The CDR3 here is CASSLTGGSTEAFF. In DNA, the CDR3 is TGTGCCAGCAGCCTGACGGGAGGGAGTACTGAAGCTTTCTTT.

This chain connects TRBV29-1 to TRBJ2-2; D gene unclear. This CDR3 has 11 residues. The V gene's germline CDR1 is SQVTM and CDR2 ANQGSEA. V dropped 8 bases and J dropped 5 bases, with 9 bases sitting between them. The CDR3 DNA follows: TGCAGCACCCAAGAAACCGGGGAGCTGTTTTTT. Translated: CSTQETGELFF.

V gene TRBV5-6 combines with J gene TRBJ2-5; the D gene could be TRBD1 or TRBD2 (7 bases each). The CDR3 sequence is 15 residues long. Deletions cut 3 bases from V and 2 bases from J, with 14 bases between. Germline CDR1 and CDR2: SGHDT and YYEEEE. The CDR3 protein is CASSWDYRGQETQYF. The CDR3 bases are TGTGCCAGCAGCTGGGACTACAGGGGACAAGAGACCCAGTACTTC.

The DNA for the CDR3 is TGTGCCAGCAGTTCCCCGAAGGAGAACACTGAAGCTTTCTTT. Protein: CASSSPKENTEAFF. The V gene is TRBV27, the J gene TRBJ1-1; unclear D gene. V was clipped by 4 bases and J by 1 base, with 10 bases between them. Germline CDR1 and CDR2: MNHEY and SMNVEV (reference sequence). The CDR3 totals 14 residues.

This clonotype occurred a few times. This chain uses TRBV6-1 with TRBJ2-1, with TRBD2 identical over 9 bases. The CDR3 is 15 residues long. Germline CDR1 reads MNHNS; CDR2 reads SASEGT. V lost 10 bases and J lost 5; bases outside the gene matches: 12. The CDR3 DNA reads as TGTGCCACCTCAGGGGGGACTAGCCCCCACAATGAGCAGTTCTTC. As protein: CATSGGTSPHNEQFF.

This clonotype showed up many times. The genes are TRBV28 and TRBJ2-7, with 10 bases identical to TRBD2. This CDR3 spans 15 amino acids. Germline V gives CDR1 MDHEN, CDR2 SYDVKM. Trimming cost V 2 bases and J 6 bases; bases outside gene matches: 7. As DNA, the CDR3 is TGTGCCAGCAGTTTACGGCTAGCGGGAGAGGGCGAGCAGTACTTC. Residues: CASSLRLAGEGEQYF.

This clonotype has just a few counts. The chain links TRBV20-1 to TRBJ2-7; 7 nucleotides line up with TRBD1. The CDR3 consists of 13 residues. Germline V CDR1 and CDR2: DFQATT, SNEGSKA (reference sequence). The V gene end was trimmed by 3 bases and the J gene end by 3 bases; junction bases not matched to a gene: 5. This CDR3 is CSASPTGSYEQYF. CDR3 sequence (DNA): TGCAGTGCTAGCCCGACAGGGAGCTACGAGCAGTACTTC.

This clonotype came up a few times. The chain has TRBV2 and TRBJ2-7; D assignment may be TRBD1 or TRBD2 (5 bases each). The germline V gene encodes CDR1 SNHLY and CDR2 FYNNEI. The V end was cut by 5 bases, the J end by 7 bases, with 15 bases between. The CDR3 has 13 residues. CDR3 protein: CASSSGRQREQYF. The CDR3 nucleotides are TGTGCCAGCAGTTCGGGACGCCAAAGGGAGCAGTACTTC. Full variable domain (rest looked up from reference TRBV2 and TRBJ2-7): EPEVTQTPSHQVTQMGQEVILRCVPISNHLYFYWYRQILGQKVEFLVSFYNNEISEKSEIFDDQFSVERPDGSNFTLKIRSTKLEDSAMYFCASSSGRQREQYFGPGTRLTVT.

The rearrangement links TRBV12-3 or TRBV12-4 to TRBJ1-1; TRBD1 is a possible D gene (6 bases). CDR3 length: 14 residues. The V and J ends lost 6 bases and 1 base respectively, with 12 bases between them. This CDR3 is CASSHWGPNTEAFF. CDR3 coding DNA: TGTGCCAGCAGCCACTGGGGGCCGAACACTGAAGCTTTCTTT.

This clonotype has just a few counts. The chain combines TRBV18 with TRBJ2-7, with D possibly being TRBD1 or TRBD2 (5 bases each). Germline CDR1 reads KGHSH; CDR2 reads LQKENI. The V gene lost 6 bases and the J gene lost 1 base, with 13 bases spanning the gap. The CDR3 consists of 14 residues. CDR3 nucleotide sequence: TGTGCCAGCTCGGACCGGGACGGTTCCTACGAGCAGTACTTC. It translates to CASSDRDGSYEQYF.

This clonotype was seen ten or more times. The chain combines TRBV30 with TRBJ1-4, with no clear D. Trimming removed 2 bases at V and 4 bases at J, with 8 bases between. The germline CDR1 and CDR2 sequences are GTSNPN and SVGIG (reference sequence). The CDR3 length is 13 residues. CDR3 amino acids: CAWSTLINEKLFF. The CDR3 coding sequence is TGTGCCTGGAGTACGTTGATTAATGAAAAACTGTTTTTT.

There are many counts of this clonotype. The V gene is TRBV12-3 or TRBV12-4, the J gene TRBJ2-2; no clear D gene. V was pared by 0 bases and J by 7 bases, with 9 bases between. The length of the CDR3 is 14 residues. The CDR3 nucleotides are TGTGCCAGCAGTTTAGCAGGGTCTAACGGGGAGCTGTTTTTT. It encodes CASSLAGSNGELFF.

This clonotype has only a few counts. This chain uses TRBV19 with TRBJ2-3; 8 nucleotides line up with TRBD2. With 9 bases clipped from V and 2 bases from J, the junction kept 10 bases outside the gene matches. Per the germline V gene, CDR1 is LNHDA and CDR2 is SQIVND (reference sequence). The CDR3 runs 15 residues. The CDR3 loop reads CASVPGGGPTDTQYF. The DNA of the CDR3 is TGTGCCAGCGTCCCCGGCGGGGGGCCCACAGATACGCAGTATTTT.

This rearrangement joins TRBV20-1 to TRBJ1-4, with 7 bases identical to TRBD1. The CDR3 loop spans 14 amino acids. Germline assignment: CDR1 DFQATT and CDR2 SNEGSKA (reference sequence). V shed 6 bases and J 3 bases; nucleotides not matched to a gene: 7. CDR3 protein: CSAIRQGPNEKLFF. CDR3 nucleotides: TGCAGTGCGATAAGACAGGGCCCTAATGAAAAACTGTTTTTT.

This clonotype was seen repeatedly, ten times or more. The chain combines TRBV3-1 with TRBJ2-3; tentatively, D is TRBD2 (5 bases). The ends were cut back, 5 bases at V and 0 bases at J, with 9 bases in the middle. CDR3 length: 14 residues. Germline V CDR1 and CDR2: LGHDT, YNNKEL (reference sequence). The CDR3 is CASSSRTSTDTQYF. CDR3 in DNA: TGTGCCAGCAGCTCCAGGACTAGCACAGATACGCAGTATTTT.

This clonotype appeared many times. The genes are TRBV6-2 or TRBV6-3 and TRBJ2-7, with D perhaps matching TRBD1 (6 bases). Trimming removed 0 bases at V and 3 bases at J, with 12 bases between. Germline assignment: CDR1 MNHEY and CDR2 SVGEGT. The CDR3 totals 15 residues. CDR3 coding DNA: TGTGCCAGCAGTTACTCGAGTGACAGGCTCTACGAGCAGTACTTC. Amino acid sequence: CASSYSSDRLYEQYF.

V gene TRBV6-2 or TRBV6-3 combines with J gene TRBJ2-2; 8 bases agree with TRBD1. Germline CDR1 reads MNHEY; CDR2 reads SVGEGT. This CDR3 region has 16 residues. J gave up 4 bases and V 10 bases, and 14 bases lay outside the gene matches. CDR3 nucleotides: TGTGCCACCCAGATTGGGACAGGTGAACGCACCGGGGAGCTGTTTTTT. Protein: CATQIGTGERTGELFF.

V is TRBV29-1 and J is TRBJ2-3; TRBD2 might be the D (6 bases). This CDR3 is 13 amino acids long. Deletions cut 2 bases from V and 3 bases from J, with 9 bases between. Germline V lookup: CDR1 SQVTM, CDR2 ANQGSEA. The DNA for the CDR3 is TGCAGCGTTGAATCTAGCGTGACAGATACGCAGTATTTT. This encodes CSVESSVTDTQYF.

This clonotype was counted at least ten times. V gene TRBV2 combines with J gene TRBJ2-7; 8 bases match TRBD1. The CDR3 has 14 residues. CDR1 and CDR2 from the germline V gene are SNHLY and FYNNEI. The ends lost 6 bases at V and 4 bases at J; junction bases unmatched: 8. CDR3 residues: CASRSRDRWYEQYF. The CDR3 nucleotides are TGTGCCAGCAGGTCCAGGGACAGGTGGTACGAGCAGTACTTC.